One sample yielded the 26 T cell receptor beta chains listed below, sequenced in a study of shared clonotypes between healthy human individuals. The assay was immunoSEQ multiplex PCR, and TCRdb's table has in-frame clones only and misses some. This sample has 2 million to 2.5 million clones, with approximately 93% found just once. Input material: naive CD4+ T cells from PBMCs. The subset denotes: CD45RA+ positively selected. The receptors shown here come from a man between 18 and 35 years old in good health. Some clones in this sample may be carry-over from other donors' samples.

This clone was seen more than once but under ten times. The rearrangement uses TRBV18 and TRBJ1-1, with D perhaps matching TRBD1 (5 bases). Germline CDR1 is KGHSH and CDR2 is LQKENI. The CDR3 spans 14 residues. The V end lost 4 bases, the J end lost 12 bases, and 21 bases lay between the germline ends. In DNA form, the CDR3 reads TGTGCCAGCTCACAGTTCTCCGGGACTGAGGCAACTTTCTTT. It is translated as CASSQFSGTEATFF.

The chain uses TRBV10-2 and TRBJ2-7; D ambiguous. The CDR3 extends over 14 amino acids. Trimming shortened V by 3 bases and J by 0 bases, and 9 bases separated the two germline ends. Per the germline V gene, CDR1 is WSHSY and CDR2 is SAAADI. CDR3 sequence (DNA): TGCGCCAGCAGTGACGGGCCAGCCTCCTACGAGCAGTACTTC. Translated: CASSDGPASYEQYF.

The chain carries TRBV19 and TRBJ2-5; 14 bases are a match to TRBD2. J lost 5 bases, V lost 0 bases, and 17 bases had no gene match. Germline V CDR1 and CDR2: LNHDA, SQIVND (reference sequence). This CDR3 is 21 amino acids long. The CDR3 DNA reads as TGTGCCAGTAGTATAGATCCCCCCACTCCGGGACTAGCGGGAGTAAGGGAGACCCAGTACTTC. This gives the protein CASSIDPPTPGLAGVRETQYF.

The chain links TRBV5-8 to TRBJ2-2; D is perhaps TRBD1 (5 bases). The CDR3 covers 17 residues. Trimming left V 4 bases short and J 2 bases short, with 18 bases between. Germline V CDR1 and CDR2: SGHTS, YDEGEE. The DNA of the CDR3 is TGTGCCAGCAGCCCACTTAGTATGGGGCCAAACACCGGGGAGCTGTTTTTT. It encodes CASSPLSMGPNTGELFF.

This chain connects TRBV6-5 to TRBJ1-1; TRBD1 matches at 10 bases. This CDR3 region has 15 residues. Per germline, CDR1 MNHEY and CDR2 SVGAGI. After removal of 7 bases from V and 4 bases from J, the junction contained 9 bases not matched to a gene. The CDR3 protein is CASKELRDRGTEAFF. CDR3 sequence (DNA): TGTGCCAGCAAGGAACTCCGGGACAGGGGCACTGAAGCTTTCTTT.

The chain has TRBV12-1 and TRBJ2-7; whether TRBD2, the table's D call, matches the DNA was not checked. TRBV12-1 constitutes a pseudogene. The CDR3 is 17 amino acids. CDR3 DNA: TGTGCCAGCAGGTCGACGACCGGGACTAGCGGGAGTTTAGAGCAGTACTTC. Its protein product is CASRSTTGTSGSLEQYF.

The chain links TRBV6-1 to TRBJ2-7, with D perhaps TRBD1 (5 bases). The V gene's germline CDR1 is MNHNS and CDR2 SASEGT. The CDR3 consists of 15 residues. The germline V and J ends were trimmed by 1 base and 0 bases, with 10 bases remaining between them. Here the CDR3 reads CASSEVAGPSYEQYF. The CDR3 DNA sequence: TGTGCCAGCAGTGAAGTTGCAGGGCCCTCCTACGAGCAGTACTTC.

The chain joins TRBV7-8 to TRBJ2-5; weak D call: TRBD1 (5 bases). The J call may be wrong; the DNA end is better matched by TRBJ2-7. The CDR3 runs 15 residues. Germline CDR1 and CDR2: SGHVS and FQNEAQ. CDR3 protein: CASSLVGRVTYEQYF. CDR3 nucleotides: TGTGCCAGCAGCTTAGTAGGCAGGGTAACCTACGAGCAGTACTTC.

This clone has only one observation. The chain has TRBV7-3 and TRBJ2-7; D gene unclear. Germline V gene lookup returns CDR1 SGHTA and CDR2 FQGTGA. V lost 2 bases to trimming and J lost 7 bases, with 12 bases between them. The CDR3 extends over 13 amino acids. CDR3 nucleotides: TGTGCCAGCAGCTTAGATCCTCAAAGGGAGCAGTACTTC. As protein: CASSLDPQREQYF.

The rearrangement links TRBV6-9 to TRBJ1-1; tentative D call: TRBD1 (6 bases). V lost 7 bases, J lost 2 bases, and 14 bases lay in between. This CDR3 comprises 14 residues. Germline V gene sequence: CDR1 MNHGY, CDR2 SVAAGI. As DNA, the CDR3 is TGTGCCAGCACCCCACAGGGATCTAACACTGAAGCTTTCTTT. It specifies CASTPQGSNTEAFF.

The rearrangement joins TRBV7-2 to TRBJ1-2; 7 nucleotides match TRBD1. Germline V gene lookup returns CDR1 SGHTA and CDR2 FQGNSA. The CDR3 covers 13 residues. Unmatched junction bases numbered 11, after V lost 5 bases and J lost 11 bases. In DNA, the CDR3 is TGTGCCAGCAGCCAGGGGTGGCAGGGGGGGTACACCTTC. Translating it yields CASSQGWQGGYTF.

In the case of this clone: The same CDR3 can be traced to other DNA sequences in this sample. The J gene is TRBJ1-1, the V gene TRBV4-1, with a weak D call TRBD1 (5 bases). V was trimmed by 1 base and J by 6 bases, leaving 9 bases between them. There are 13 residues in the CDR3. Germline lookup yields CDR1 MGHRA and CDR2 YSYEKL. This chain's CDR3 is CASSQGGYAEAFF. The CDR3, as DNA: TGCGCCAGCAGCCAAGGGGGCTACGCTGAAGCTTTCTTT.

The rearrangement uses TRBV7-2 and TRBJ2-5; 9 nucleotides match TRBD2. Germline V gives CDR1 SGHTA, CDR2 FQGNSA. V lost 3 bases to trimming and J lost 4 bases; unmatched junction nucleotides: 3. CDR3 length equals 14 residues. The CDR3 loop reads CASSLRREGETQYF. The CDR3 region has the DNA TGTGCCAGCAGCTTGAGGCGGGAGGGAGAGACCCAGTACTTC.

The genes are TRBV27 and TRBJ2-1; 11 bases line up with TRBD2. The germline V gene encodes CDR1 MNHEY and CDR2 SMNVEV (reference sequence). After removal of 3 bases from V and 3 bases from J, the junction contained 4 bases not matched to a gene. The CDR3 contains 16 residues. CDR3 nucleotide sequence: TGTGCCAGCAGTTTGCGCCTAGCGGGAGGCTACAATGAGCAGTTCTTC. It specifies CASSLRLAGGYNEQFF.

This chain connects TRBV5-1 to TRBJ2-7; 7 nucleotides align to TRBD2. The CDR3 extends over 17 amino acids. Germline V lookup: CDR1 SGHRS, CDR2 YFSETQ. V shed 0 bases and J 0 bases; nucleotides not matched to a gene: 9. The CDR3 loop is CASSLELGTISSYEQYF. CDR3 sequence (DNA): TGCGCCAGCAGCTTGGAGCTTGGGACTATCAGCTCCTACGAGCAGTACTTC.

The J gene is TRBJ2-3, the V gene TRBV28; TRBD2 matches at 10 bases. The CDR3 loop spans 15 amino acids. Per germline, CDR1 MDHEN and CDR2 SYDVKM. V lost 2 bases to trimming and J lost 5 bases; unmatched junction nucleotides: 4. The CDR3: CASSLTSGMGDTQYF. CDR3 DNA sequence: TGTGCCAGCAGTTTAACTAGCGGGATGGGAGATACGCAGTATTTT.

The chain is built from TRBV7-8 and TRBJ2-7, with 7 bases lining up with TRBD2. The CDR3 consists of 16 residues. The germline V gene encodes CDR1 SGHVS and CDR2 FQNEAQ. The junction had 11 bases not matched to a gene; V was cut back by 6 bases and J by 0 bases. This CDR3 is CASSKRDQRTSYEQYF. Written as DNA, the CDR3 is TGTGCCAGCAGTAAGCGGGACCAGAGAACCTCCTACGAGCAGTACTTC.

Concerning this clone: At the DNA level, this CDR3 is encoded by other sequences in the same sample as well. The chain has TRBV5-1 and TRBJ1-3; 7 nucleotides align to TRBD1. V gave up 0 bases and J gave up 0 bases; unmatched junction bases: 6. This CDR3 has 17 amino acids. Germline-derived CDR1 and CDR2 are SGHRS and YFSETQ. CDR3 protein: CASSLAGTANSGNTIYF. CDR3 sequence (DNA): TGCGCCAGCAGCTTGGCCGGGACAGCGAACTCTGGAAACACCATATATTTT.

This clone showed up just once. J is TRBJ2-1 and V is TRBV6-1; D is unclear. V gave up 7 bases and J gave up 10 bases, with 20 bases separating them. CDR1 is MNHNS, CDR2 SASEGT, per germline. CDR3 length equals 14 residues. DNA of the CDR3: TGTGCCAGCACCCTGGAGCTCGCAGCTGGGGAGCAGTTCTTC. It translates to CASTLELAAGEQFF.

There are a few counts of this clone. The rearrangement joins TRBV9 to TRBJ2-3, with D possibly matching TRBD2 (6 bases). The CDR3 has 13 residues. V gave up 4 bases and J gave up 8 bases, with 14 bases separating them. Germline V lookup: CDR1 SGDLS, CDR2 YYNGEE. DNA of the CDR3: TGTGCCAGCAGCCTCAGACTAGGCGGTACGCAGTATTTT. It encodes CASSLRLGGTQYF. Full variable domain (rest looked up from reference TRBV9 and TRBJ2-3): DSGVTQTPKHLITATGQRVTLRCSPRSGDLSVYWYQQSLDQGLQFLIQYYNGEERAKGNILERFSAQQFPDLHSELNLSSLELGDSALYFCASSLRLGGTQYFGPGTRLTVL.

This rearrangement joins TRBV12-5 to TRBJ2-5; 11 bases agree with TRBD1. CDR1 is LGHNT, CDR2 FRNRAP, per germline. There are 15 residues in the CDR3. The J segment lost 5 bases and the V segment lost 6 bases, leaving 8 bases of the junction unmatched. The CDR3 loop reads CASGAGQGARETQYF. The CDR3 coding sequence is TGTGCTAGTGGCGCCGGACAGGGGGCGCGGGAGACCCAGTACTTC.

A few counts support this clone. This specimen includes other DNA sequences encoding the same CDR3. The chain employs TRBV18 and TRBJ1-5; D uncertain. The germline V gene encodes CDR1 KGHSH and CDR2 LQKENI. This CDR3 region has 14 residues. Trimming pared 3 bases from V and 0 bases from J, leaving 6 bases between. The CDR3: CASSPPGSNQPQHF. DNA of the CDR3: TGTGCCAGCTCACCCCCCGGTAGCAATCAGCCCCAGCATTTT.

The chain recombines TRBV27 with TRBJ1-3, with D perhaps matching TRBD1 (5 bases). CDR3 size: 14 residues. Trimming stripped 6 bases from V and 0 bases from J, with 9 bases between. Germline V gene sequence: CDR1 MNHEY, CDR2 SMNVEV (reference sequence). CDR3 in amino acids: CASRRGVSGNTIYF. The CDR3 DNA reads as TGTGCCAGCAGACGGGGGGTCTCTGGAAACACCATATATTTT.

The chain employs TRBV6-1 and TRBJ1-2; TRBD1 matches at 10 bases. Germline V gene lookup returns CDR1 MNHNS and CDR2 SASEGT. CDR3 length: 14 amino acids. V lost 1 base, J lost 8 bases, and 4 bases stayed unmatched. Here the CDR3 DNA reads TGTGCCAGCAGTGAAGGCCCGGGACAGGGGGGCTACACCTTC. Protein product: CASSEGPGQGGYTF.

This chain connects TRBV9 to TRBJ2-7; D uncertain. The V gene lost 0 bases and the J gene lost 5 bases, with 15 bases spanning the gap. Germline CDR1 is SGDLS and CDR2 is YYNGEE. CDR3 length equals 15 residues. CDR3 nucleotides: TGTGCCAGCAGCGTAGGAACGGCTGGGTTCAACGAGCAGTACTTC. It specifies CASSVGTAGFNEQYF.

The rearrangement joins TRBV5-1 to TRBJ1-4, with TRBD1 as a possible D gene (6 bases). This CDR3 is 15 amino acids long. The V end lost 0 bases, the J end lost 4 bases, and 10 bases lay between the germline ends. CDR1 is SGHRS and CDR2 is YFSETQ in the germline V gene. The CDR3 DNA follows: TGCGCCAGCAGCTTGGAAGGGACAAATAATGAAAAACTGTTTTTT. This codes for CASSLEGTNNEKLFF.